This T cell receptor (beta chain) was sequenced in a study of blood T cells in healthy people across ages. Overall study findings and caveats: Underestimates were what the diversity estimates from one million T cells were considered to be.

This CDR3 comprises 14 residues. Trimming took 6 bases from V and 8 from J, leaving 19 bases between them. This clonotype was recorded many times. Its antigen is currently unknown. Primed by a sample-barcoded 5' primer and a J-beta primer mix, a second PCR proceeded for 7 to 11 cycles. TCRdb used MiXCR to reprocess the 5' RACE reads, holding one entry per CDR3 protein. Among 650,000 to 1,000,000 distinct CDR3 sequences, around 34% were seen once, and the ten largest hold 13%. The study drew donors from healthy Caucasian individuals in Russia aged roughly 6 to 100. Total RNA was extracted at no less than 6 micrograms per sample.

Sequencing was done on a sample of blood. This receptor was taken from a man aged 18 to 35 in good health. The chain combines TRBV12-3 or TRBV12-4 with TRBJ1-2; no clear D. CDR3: CASSQFPSRTGYTF. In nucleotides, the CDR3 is TGTGCCAGCAGCCAATTCCCAAGTCGGACGGGCTACACCTTC.